Detailed here is one T cell receptor beta chain. Its specificity is unknown. One junction end does not reproduce the germline sequence, and a read error may be involved. The data belong to a study of blood T cells in healthy people across ages. Turning to the study itself: Capture by template switching was about one barcoded beta molecule per two T cells.

RNA extraction gave at least 5 micrograms of total RNA per sample. Primed by a sample-barcoded 5' primer and a J-beta primer mix, a second PCR proceeded for about 6 to 12 cycles. TCRdb processed the 5' RACE reads anew with MiXCR; each CDR3 protein has one entry. The top ten hold approximately 20% of the sample, which has about 800,000 distinct CDR3 sequences, 58% seen once. Study-level results: The fall in TCR beta diversity per million T cells was roughly linear with age.

This TCR was sampled from a man aged 30-40 years in good health. Sequenced: blood.

CDR3 bases: TGTGCCAGCGGTGAGACTAGCTCCTACAATGAGCAGTTCTTC. It codes for CASGETSSYNEQFF. The chain couples TRBV25-1 to TRBJ2-1; D possibly corresponds to TRBD2 (6 bases). The CDR3 totals 14 residues. Germline CDR1 reads MGHDK; CDR2 reads SYGVNS.